A selection of T cell receptor beta chains follows, all from one sample in a study of T cells in tumors after PD-1 blockade. Clones were sequenced by immunoSEQ multiplex PCR, and TCRdb holds only the in-frame ones, with some missing. The profile shows thousands of clones, about three fifths of them singletons. The input for sequencing was tumor tissue, taken after anti-PD-1 treatment. The source of these receptors is a human donor with cutaneous squamous cell carcinoma. Both conserved end residues are part of each CDR3. The D gene is left open where the match is weak. Where a row states a size, it is once, few, many or the class of an expanded clone; other rows omit it.

>TRBV5-1|-|TRBJ1-3|-
CASSLSFTSAGSGNTIYF
TGCGCCAGCAGCTTGTCTTTTACGTCCGCGGGCTCTGGAAACACCATATATTTT
>TRBV3-1/TRBV3-2|few|TRBJ2-7|-
CASSLGRNYEQYF
TGTGCCAGCAGCCTGGGTCGAAACTACGAGCAGTACTTC
>TRBV14|-|TRBJ1-6|TRBD1
CASSQHRGGSPLHF
TGTGCCAGCAGCCAGCACAGGGGAGGATCACCCCTCCACTTT
>TRBV20-1|once|TRBJ2-7|TRBD1
CSASRPLLWTGNSFLREQYF
TGCAGTGCTAGTAGGCCACTGCTTTGGACAGGGAATTCCTTTTTGCGCGAGCAGTACTTC
>TRBV18|-|TRBJ2-1|TRBD1
CASSPRQGSSYNEQFF
TGTGCCAGCTCACCCCGACAGGGGAGCTCCTACAATGAGCAGTTCTTC
>TRBV28|few|TRBJ2-5|TRBD1
CAITARGQETQYF
TGTGCCATCACCGCCAGGGGGCAAGAGACCCAGTACTTC
>TRBV5-1|-|TRBJ2-2|TRBD2
CASSAGLQDGELFF
TGCGCCAGCAGCGCGGGACTACAGGACGGGGAGCTGTTTTTT
>TRBV6-1|medium-sized|TRBJ2-2|-
CASSDLAGELFF
TGTGCCAGCAGTGATTTAGCCGGGGAGCTGTTTTTT
>TRBV2|-|TRBJ1-2|TRBD1
CASSPTGGEVGYTF
TGTGCCAGCAGCCCGACAGGGGGCGAGGTTGGCTACACCTTC
>TRBV4-2|-|TRBJ2-2|TRBD2
CASSQGMGGGNTGELFF
TGTGCCAGCAGTCAAGGGATGGGCGGGGGGAACACCGGGGAGCTGTTTTTT
>TRBV5-1|-|TRBJ2-3|-
CASSLMTGSTDTQYF
TGCGCCAGCAGCTTGATGACTGGGAGCACAGATACGCAGTATTTT
>TRBV10-2|-|TRBJ2-7|TRBD1
CASRPRQGDTYEQYF
TGCGCCAGCAGACCGAGACAGGGTGACACCTACGAGCAGTACTTC
>TRBV12-3/TRBV12-4|-|TRBJ1-2|-
CASRRTANYGYTF
TGTGCCAGCAGACGGACAGCTAACTATGGCTACACCTTC
>TRBV5-1|-|TRBJ2-3|TRBD2
CASSSGLAERGDTQYF
TGCGCCAGCAGCTCGGGACTAGCGGAACGGGGAGATACGCAGTATTTT
>TRBV19|-|TRBJ2-5|-
CASSMAQTETQYF
TGTGCCAGTAGTATGGCACAGACGGAGACCCAGTACTTC
>TRBV18|-|TRBJ2-1|-
CASSLQPTGTSNEQFF
TGTGCCAGCTCACTTCAACCGACAGGGACTTCCAATGAGCAGTTCTTC
>TRBV19|-|TRBJ1-5|-
CASSMGGGFDVQPQHF
TGTGCCAGTAGTATGGGTGGAGGATTTGACGTTCAGCCCCAGCATTTT
>TRBV5-1|-|TRBJ1-2|-
CASSLAGRRYGYTF
TGCGCCAGCAGCTTGGCGGGGCGTCGGTATGGCTACACCTTC
>TRBV7-9|-|TRBJ2-7|-
CASSLIQLRTLQYEQYF
TGTGCCAGCAGCTTAATCCAGTTGCGCACACTTCAGTACGAGCAGTACTTC
>TRBV27|-|TRBJ2-1|-
CASRTPDSNEQFF
TGTGCCAGCAGGACCCCTGACAGCAATGAGCAGTTCTTC
>TRBV3-1/TRBV3-2|-|TRBJ2-7|-
CASSQGPYEQYF
TGTGCCAGCAGCCAAGGTCCCTACGAGCAGTACTTC
>TRBV7-9|large|TRBJ2-7|-
CASSLVSLSREQYF
TGTGCCAGCAGCTTAGTCAGTCTCTCTCGGGAGCAGTACTTC
>TRBV10-3|few|TRBJ1-5|TRBD1
CAIFVSSGGNNQPQHF
TGTGCCATCTTTGTAAGCTCAGGGGGAAACAATCAGCCCCAGCATTTT
>TRBV7-9|-|TRBJ2-2|TRBD2
CASSQTSGGAENTGELFF
TGTGCCAGCAGCCAGACTAGCGGGGGGGCAGAGAACACCGGGGAGCTGTTTTTT
>TRBV30|once|TRBJ2-2|-
CAWSVGRELFF
TGTGCCTGGAGTGTTGGGAGGGAGCTGTTTTTT
>TRBV19|-|TRBJ2-3|-
CASSIGPGPLTDTQYF
TGTGCCAGTAGTATAGGTCCGGGGCCGCTCACAGATACGCAGTATTTT
>TRBV19|few|TRBJ2-5|-
CASRGSMETQYF
TGTGCCAGTAGGGGCTCTATGGAGACCCAGTACTTC
>TRBV10-1|few|TRBJ2-2|-
CASSDGRGTSTGELFF
TGCGCCAGCAGTGACGGGCGGGGCACTTCCACCGGGGAGCTGTTTTTT
>TRBV9|-|TRBJ2-3|TRBD1
CASSTGVDTQYF
TGTGCCAGCAGTACAGGGGTGGATACGCAGTATTTT
>TRBV7-9|few|TRBJ2-5|-
CASSLEVRETQYF
TGTGCCAGCAGCTTAGAAGTGCGGGAGACCCAGTACTTC
>TRBV19|-|TRBJ2-5|TRBD2
CASSSLSGGYQETQYF
TGTGCCAGTAGTTCCCTTAGCGGGGGTTACCAAGAGACCCAGTACTTC
>TRBV28|-|TRBJ2-7|TRBD1
CASSPGQGRSGKQYF
TGTGCCAGCAGTCCGGGACAGGGCAGAAGCGGCAAGCAGTACTTC
>TRBV5-1|few|TRBJ2-7|TRBD1
CASSEDRASSYEQYF
TGCGCCAGCAGCGAGGACAGGGCTAGCTCCTACGAGCAGTACTTC
>TRBV6-1|-|TRBJ1-1|-
CASSDPGRRSTEAFF
TGTGCCAGCAGTGACCCAGGGAGGCGGAGCACTGAAGCTTTCTTT
>TRBV5-1|-|TRBJ2-2|TRBD2
CASSFLLAGTNTGELFF
TGCGCCAGCAGCTTTCTCCTAGCGGGGACGAACACCGGGGAGCTGTTTTTT
>TRBV29-1|few|TRBJ1-2|TRBD1
CSVPTEQGPRGYTF
TGCAGCGTTCCCACTGAACAGGGGCCCCGGGGCTACACCTTC
>TRBV7-9|-|TRBJ1-1|TRBD1
CASSLGDRGTEAFF
TGTGCCAGCAGCTTAGGGGACAGGGGCACTGAAGCTTTCTTT
>TRBV5-6|-|TRBJ1-1|-
CASSASGTQAFF
TGTGCCAGCAGCGCATCCGGGACCCAAGCTTTCTTT
>TRBV6-5|-|TRBJ2-2|-
CASSTTDTGELFF
TGTGCCAGCAGTACGACAGATACCGGGGAGCTGTTTTTT
>TRBV10-3|-|TRBJ2-7|-
CAIADEGTYEQYF
TGTGCCATCGCGGACGAGGGAACCTACGAGCAGTACTTC
>TRBV10-3|-|TRBJ2-3|TRBD2
CAISPGLATDTQYF
TGTGCCATCAGCCCGGGACTAGCTACAGATACGCAGTATTTT
>TRBV6-5|few|TRBJ2-3|-
CASSRAQTTTDTQYF
TGTGCCAGCAGCCGGGCCCAGACCACCACAGATACGCAGTATTTT
>TRBV27|once|TRBJ2-5|-
CASSLLDSQETQYF
TGTGCCAGCAGTTTATTGGACAGTCAAGAGACCCAGTACTTC
>TRBV28|few|TRBJ2-1|-
CASSWVDSHYNEQFF
TGTGCCAGCAGTTGGGTGGACAGCCACTACAATGAGCAGTTCTTC
>TRBV7-8|-|TRBJ2-3|-
CASSHREDTQYF
TGTGCCAGCAGCCACCGGGAAGATACGCAGTATTTT
>TRBV28|-|TRBJ2-7|-
CASSLGVSYEQYF
TGTGCCAGCAGCCTCGGGGTCTCCTACGAGCAGTACTTC
>TRBV10-3|-|TRBJ2-1|-
CAIQNRDNEQFF
TGTGCCATACAAAACAGGGACAATGAGCAGTTCTTC